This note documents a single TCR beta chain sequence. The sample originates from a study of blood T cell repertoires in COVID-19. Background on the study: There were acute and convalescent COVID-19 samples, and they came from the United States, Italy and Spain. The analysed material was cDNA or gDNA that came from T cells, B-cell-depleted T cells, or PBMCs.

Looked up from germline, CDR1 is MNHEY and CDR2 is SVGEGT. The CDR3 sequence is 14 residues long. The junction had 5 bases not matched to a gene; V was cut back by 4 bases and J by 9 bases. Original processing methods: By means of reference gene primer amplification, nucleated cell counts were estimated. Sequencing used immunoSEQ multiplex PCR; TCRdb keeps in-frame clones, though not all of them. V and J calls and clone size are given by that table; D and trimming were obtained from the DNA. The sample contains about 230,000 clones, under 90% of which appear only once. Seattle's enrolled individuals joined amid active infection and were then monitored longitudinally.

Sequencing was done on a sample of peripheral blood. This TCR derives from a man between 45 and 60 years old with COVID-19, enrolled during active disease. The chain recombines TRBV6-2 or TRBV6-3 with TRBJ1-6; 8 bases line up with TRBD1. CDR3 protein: CASSSDRESSPLHF. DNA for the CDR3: TGTGCCAGCAGTTCGGACAGGGAGAGTTCACCCCTCCACTTT.